This TCR beta chain stems from a study of neurological immune-mediated disorders. In its sample, this clonotype was seen many times. Its antigen remains unidentified. Unsorted libraries used 2 million PBMCs kept at -80 degrees C. Overall study findings and caveats: TCR clonal expansion peaked in HTLV-1-associated myelopathy patients and was lowest in multiple sclerosis patients. Private repertoires in all groups were suggested, as expanded clones shared no CDR3 amino acid sequences across subjects.

The CDR3 covers 15 residues. Germline CDR1 reads SGHAT; CDR2 reads FQNNGV. J was trimmed by 0 bases and V by 5 bases; bases with no gene match: 6. cDNA was made by 5'RACE with 10-nucleotide random UMIs. A single record per CDR3 protein comes from TCRdb applying MiXCR to the 5' RACE reads. The table lists about 30,000 distinct CDR3 sequences, more than 10% of them singletons. This clonotype was sampled from a man between 60 and 75 years old in good health. Specimen: PBMCs. V gene TRBV11-2 combines with J gene TRBJ2-7, with 8 bases aligning to TRBD2. CDR3 in amino acids: CASSLTGGVSYEQYF. The CDR3 DNA reads TGTGCCAGCAGCCTAACCGGGGGGGTCTCCTACGAGCAGTACTTC.